Below, one T cell receptor (beta chain) is given with its context. The target of this receptor is not known. No per-base quality is available; no much larger clone lies one base away. The sample belongs to a study of blood T cell repertoires in COVID-19 (dated by TCRdb to 2020 to 2022). Looking at the study overall: The collaborator samples originated in the United States, Italy and Spain and spanned the acute and convalescent phases of COVID-19. The material from the prospective study consisted of cDNA or gDNA derived from T cells, B-cell-depleted T cells, or PBMCs. Subjects who had been exposed to COVID-19, were actively infected with it, or had recovered from it provided the deeply sampled blood TCRbeta repertoires that made up the dataset. The repertoires were released in a freely available public database meant as a resource for research on the immune response to SARS-CoV-2. Samples were obtained from the ongoing ImmuneRACE study (first 160 participants) and from 1,254 subjects provided by 6 global collaborators. Nearly every sample came with metadata listing a de-identified subject ID, COVID-19 status, age in years and sex. Where available, HLA class I and class II types were obtained from metadata supplied by the sample provider rather than from assay-based typing.

Samples from volunteer blood donors who had recovered from COVID-19 were contributed by a second Seattle source. Whole blood was collected in K2EDTA tubes by collaborating institutions according to the institutions' own protocols. Collaborator samples were shipped for TCRbeta analysis as frozen whole blood, isolated PBMCs, or DNA extracted from either sample type. CDR1 SGHVS and CDR2 FQNEAQ are derived from the germline V gene. Trimming costs V 4 bases and J 5 bases, and their ends lie 18 bases apart. The CDR3 runs 16 residues from the cysteine to the phenylalanine. Only the CDR3 portion is preserved as DNA: 48 bases, with reading frame beginning at the first base. TCRbeta CDR3 regions were amplified from genomic DNA by means of the immunoSEQ Assay, a bias-controlled multiplex PCR. Concerning the study's data processing: Within the assay, amplification of reference gene primers was used to estimate how many nucleated cells each sample contained. To quantify the absolute abundance of each unique TCRbeta CDR3 rearrangement, sequence reads were collapsed and filtered. For each sample, productive Simpson clonality was calculated as the square root of Simpson's diversity index over productive rearrangements. Held by TCRdb, this immuneACCESS table contains in-frame sequences only and omits some clones. Under half of the omission traces to an unresolved V gene where checked; the cause of the rest is unknown. Clonal size and the V and J genes are those of that table, whereas D and trimming came from the DNA. Here the sample has more than 200,000 clones; 88% occur a single time. The ten largest clones represent 2% to 2.5% of the sample.

What the authors observed across the whole study: How much clinical and demographic metadata was included differed by source and by participant, and the metadata was provided uncurated.

The clonotype originates from a woman aged 40-49 years who had recovered from COVID-19. This chain joins TRBV7-8 to TRBJ2-4, with the identity of the D gene unclear. The sequencing input was peripheral blood. This receptor carries the CDR3 CASSSKRDFTQNIQYF. The bases read TGTGCCAGCAGCTCAAAGCGAGACTTTACCCAAAACATTCAGTACTTC.